Below are 23 T cell receptor beta chains sequenced from a single sample in a study of regulatory T cells in long-lasting Graves disease. This sample's time point: persistent/refractory GD, antithyroid drugs over 5 years with positive TRAb. PBMCs were the source of the RNA used for TCR sequencing. With iRepertoire HTBI primers and Arm-PCR of CDR3 regions, TCR beta libraries were built. TCRdb processed the multiplex PCR reads anew with MiXCR; each CDR3 protein has one entry. The table has about 470,000 distinct CDR3 sequences, 20% seen once; the top ten hold approximately 7.8%. The specimen was peripheral blood mononuclear cells (PBMCs), collected when the disease was refractory, from a patient treated with antithyroid drugs. These TCRs come from a female donor with Graves disease.

This chain links TRBV6-1 with TRBJ1-2, with 12 bases lining up with TRBD1. The ends lost 5 bases at V and 5 bases at J; junction bases unmatched: 12. CDR3 length equals 17 residues. Per germline, CDR1 MNHNS and CDR2 SASEGT. In nucleotides, the CDR3 is TGTGCCAGCAGTCCCCTATCCGGGACAGGGGGCGTTTATGGCTACACCTTC. Its translation is CASSPLSGTGGVYGYTF.

This clonotype was detected a few times. V and J are TRBV4-1 and TRBJ1-6; a weak D match, TRBD1 (6 bases). This CDR3 comprises 14 residues. Germline-derived CDR1 and CDR2 are MGHRA and YSYEKL. The ends were cut back, 6 bases at V and 5 bases at J, with 11 bases in the middle. CDR3 loop: CASRRAGDNSPLHF. The CDR3 bases are TGCGCCAGCAGGCGGGCAGGGGATAATTCACCCCTCCACTTT.

This clonotype showed up just a few times. The V call is TRBV5-5, the J call TRBJ2-7; no clear D. The germline gives CDR1 SGHKS, CDR2 YYEKEE (reference sequence). CDR3 length equals 14 residues. Trimming took off 0 bases at V and 2 bases at J, with 9 bases between the two ends. In DNA form, the CDR3 reads TGTGCCAGCAGCTTGGCCAACAGTCCCTACGAGCAGTACTTC. Its translation: CASSLANSPYEQYF.

J is TRBJ2-7 and V is TRBV20-1; D perhaps matches TRBD1 (6 bases). Looked up from germline, CDR1 is DFQATT and CDR2 is SNEGSKA (reference sequence). The CDR3 spans 12 residues. V lost 6 bases and J lost 2, with 11 bases in between. The CDR3 sequence is CSARQDTYEQYF. The DNA for the CDR3 is TGCAGTGCCCGACAGGATACCTACGAGCAGTACTTC.

A word on this clonotype: One junction end does not reproduce the germline sequence, and a read error may be involved. This chain uses TRBV7-9 with TRBJ2-7; D ambiguous. Germline CDR1 is SEHNR and CDR2 is FQNEAQ (reference sequence). The CDR3 runs to 14 residues. CDR3 protein: CASSLVPGSYGQYF. The CDR3 coding sequence is TGTGCCAGCAGCTTAGTTCCGGGCTCCTACGGGCAGTACTTC.

The chain links TRBV19 to TRBJ1-1; D is possibly TRBD1 (6 bases). CDR1 is LNHDA, CDR2 SQIVND, per germline (reference sequence). V lost 3 bases and J lost 6, with 11 bases in between. The CDR3 length is 13 residues. The CDR3 loop is CASSIGQTAEAFF. DNA of the CDR3: TGTGCCAGTAGTATTGGACAGACGGCTGAAGCTTTCTTT.

A remark on this clonotype: Being one base from a much bigger clone, this may be a read error. The chain recombines TRBV2 with TRBJ1-5; 8 bases agree with TRBD1. The CDR3 length is 15 residues. Germline CDR1 is SNHLY and CDR2 is FYNNEI. CDR3 coding DNA: TGTGCCAGCAGTGTTCAGGGGGCGAGCAAACAGCCCCAGCATTTT. It yields the protein CASSVQGASKQPQHF. Variable domain in full (rest from reference TRBV2 and TRBJ1-5): EPEVTQTPSHQVTQMGQEVILRCVPISNHLYFYWYRQILGQKVEFLVSFYNNEISEKSEIFDDQFSVERPDGSNFTLKIRSTKLEDSAMYFCASSVQGASKQPQHFGDGTRLSIL.

This chain connects TRBV3-1 to TRBJ2-7, with a possible D match to TRBD2 (7 bases). Germline CDR1 and CDR2: LGHDT and YNNKEL (reference sequence). This CDR3 comprises 17 residues. V lost 4 bases and J 6 bases, leaving 25 bases between the germline ends. CDR3 in amino acids: CASSPEGGASAAGEQYF. The CDR3 DNA reads as TGTGCCAGCAGCCCCGAAGGGGGGGCTAGCGCCGCCGGCGAGCAGTACTTC.

A remark on this clonotype: A single base separates this from a much larger clone, so it may be a read error. The gene calls are TRBV28 and TRBJ1-2; no clear D gene. Germline V gene lookup returns CDR1 MDHEN and CDR2 SYDVKM. Trimming cost V 1 base and J 5 bases, with 5 bases left between them. The CDR3 consists of 12 residues. The CDR3 spells CASSLSPYGYTF. The CDR3 nucleotides read TGTGCCAGCAGTTTATCCCCGTATGGCTACACCTTC.

This clonotype was seen many times. The V gene is TRBV28, the J gene TRBJ1-2; no clear D. Germline V gene data show CDR1 as MDHEN and CDR2 as SYDVKM. The V end was cut by 5 bases, the J end by 4 bases, with 17 bases between. The CDR3 totals 15 residues. The CDR3 region is CASSRVDSTFYGYTF. The DNA of the CDR3 is TGTGCCAGCAGTAGGGTCGACTCAACCTTCTATGGCTACACCTTC.

About this clonotype itself: A much larger clonotype is one base distant, so this may be a read error. The rearrangement uses TRBV12-3 or TRBV12-4 and TRBJ2-6, with a possible D match to TRBD1 (6 bases). The CDR3 totals 15 residues. CDR3 loop: CASSFGTNRANILTF. The CDR3 region has the DNA TGTGCCAGCAGTTTTGGGACAAACCGTGCCAACATCCTGACTTTC.

Details on this clonotype: A much bigger clone sits one base away, suggesting this may be a read error. The chain couples TRBV9 to TRBJ2-5; 9 bases align to TRBD2. This CDR3 comprises 14 residues. The germline gives CDR1 SGDLS, CDR2 YYNGEE. In DNA form, the CDR3 reads TGTACCAGCAGCCTAGCGGGGACACAAGAGACCCAGTACTTC. Amino acid sequence: CTSSLAGTQETQYF.

This clonotype came up a few times. The V and J genes are TRBV3-1 and TRBJ2-2; D gene unclear. Germline CDR1 and CDR2: LGHDT and YNNKEL (reference sequence). The CDR3 consists of 16 residues. Trimming took 4 bases from V and 1 from J, leaving 13 bases between them. The CDR3 nucleotides are TGTGCCAGCAGCCGAGTGGTAGCTCTGAACACCGGGGAGCTGTTTTTT. It encodes CASSRVVALNTGELFF.

This clonotype was detected once. The chain couples TRBV3-1 to TRBJ2-7; D is perhaps TRBD2 (5 bases). Germline-derived CDR1 and CDR2 are LGHDT and YNNKEL (reference sequence). V lost 0 bases and J 0 bases, leaving 15 bases between the germline ends. This CDR3 comprises 17 residues. CDR3 region: CASSQEKGDPSSYEQYF. The CDR3 DNA is TGTGCCAGCAGCCAAGAAAAGGGAGACCCAAGCTCCTACGAGCAGTACTTC.

This clonotype has only a few counts. The V and J genes are TRBV20-1 and TRBJ2-5; 7 nucleotides match TRBD2. Trimming cost V 0 bases and J 1 base; bases outside gene matches: 8. The CDR3 extends over 16 amino acids. Germline V gene lookup returns CDR1 DFQATT and CDR2 SNEGSKA (reference sequence). The CDR3 loop is CSARDSPSGSQETQYF. The CDR3 region has the DNA TGCAGTGCTAGAGATTCTCCTAGCGGAAGCCAAGAGACCCAGTACTTC.

The V and J genes are TRBV25-1 and TRBJ1-5, with D unclear. This CDR3 is 15 amino acids long. Trimming removed 4 bases at V and 2 bases at J, with 12 bases between. Germline CDR1 and CDR2: MGHDK and SYGVNS. The CDR3 reads CASSASTGGNQPQHF. The CDR3, as DNA: TGTGCCAGCAGTGCCAGTACGGGTGGCAATCAGCCCCAGCATTTT.

The chain joins TRBV4-2 to TRBJ1-1; D not resolved. The CDR3 is 15 amino acids. Trimming took 0 bases from V and 2 from J, leaving 10 bases between them. Germline V gives CDR1 LGHNA, CDR2 YNFKEQ. This CDR3 is CASSQDWRVNTEAFF. CDR3 DNA sequence: TGTGCCAGCAGCCAAGATTGGAGGGTTAACACTGAAGCTTTCTTT.

This sequence joins TRBV6-1 and TRBJ2-2; 8 bases fit TRBD2. Looked up from germline, CDR1 is MNHNS and CDR2 is SASEGT. CDR3 length: 18 amino acids. Trimming cost V 2 bases and J 4 bases; bases outside gene matches: 12. This chain's CDR3 is CASSERAKAGGFTGELFF. CDR3 nucleotides: TGTGCCAGCAGTGAAAGGGCAAAGGCGGGAGGTTTCACCGGGGAGCTGTTTTTT.

This clonotype was found many times. The gene calls are TRBV12-3 or TRBV12-4 and TRBJ1-5, with TRBD1 matching 7 bases. There are 15 residues in the CDR3. V lost 6 bases and J lost 2; bases outside the gene matches: 7. In DNA, the CDR3 is TGTGCCAGCAGCCCAGGGGGGACGGGCAATCAGCCCCAGCATTTT. Encoded protein: CASSPGGTGNQPQHF.

This clonotype was counted many times. The V call is TRBV3-1, the J call TRBJ1-5; TRBD1 is a possible D gene (6 bases). V lost 0 bases and J 4 bases, leaving 10 bases between the germline ends. CDR1 and CDR2 from the germline V gene are LGHDT and YNNKEL (reference sequence). The CDR3 extends over 15 amino acids. The CDR3 bases are TGTGCCAGCAGCCAAGATTTGACAGGTAATCAGCCCCAGCATTTT. Translation: CASSQDLTGNQPQHF.

In regard to this clonotype: Its ends do not fully match the called genes, so a read error is possible. The chain joins TRBV6-6 to TRBJ1-2; no definite D call. Germline V gene lookup returns CDR1 MNHNY and CDR2 SVGAGI (reference sequence). This CDR3 comprises 16 residues. CDR3 sequence reads: CASTYSASLRTYGYTF. CDR3 nucleotides: TGTGCCAGCACTTACTCGGCTTCTCTGAGGACCTATGGCTACACCTTC.

This clonotype came up many times. J is TRBJ2-7 and V is TRBV2; 9 positions match TRBD1. CDR1 is SNHLY, CDR2 FYNNEI, per germline. There are 19 residues in the CDR3. The V and J ends lost 4 bases and 0 bases, in that order; junction bases with no gene match: 16. CDR3 nucleotides: TGTGCCAGCAGTGGGGGGCCATTAGGAGGGACAGGGCCCTCCTACGAGCAGTACTTC. Its translation is CASSGGPLGGTGPSYEQYF.

At least ten counts were recorded for this clonotype. The chain recombines TRBV24-1 with TRBJ2-5; perhaps TRBD2 as D (7 bases). CDR1 KGHDR and CDR2 SFDVKD come from the germline V gene. The CDR3 loop spans 17 amino acids. Trimming took off 4 bases at V and 5 bases at J, with 22 bases between the two ends. The CDR3 spells CATSDPTGRDVLETQYF. In nucleotides, the CDR3 is TGTGCCACCAGTGACCCAACAGGGAGGGACGTTTTGGAGACCCAGTACTTC.